The next 23 T cell receptor beta chains were all read from a single sample in a study of T cells in Graves' hyperthyroidism and ophthalmopathy. The source material, RNA transcripts, was used to amplify TCR beta CDR3 regions. The HTBI primer set drove a first-round RT-PCR of the TCR CDR3. TCRdb ran MiXCR on the multiplex PCR reads and lists one entry per CDR3 protein. This table has more than 500,000 distinct CDR3 sequences, roughly 15% appearing once. Sequencing was carried out using blood. The source is a woman between 35 and 50 years old with Graves' ophthalmopathy.

This clonotype was seen at least ten times. The rearrangement links TRBV6-1 to TRBJ2-7, with 9 positions matching TRBD1. This CDR3 has 15 residues. Germline V gene sequence: CDR1 MNHNS, CDR2 SASEGT. The V segment lost 3 bases and the J segment 1 base; nucleotides outside the gene matches: 4. CDR3 DNA: TGTGCCAGCAGTGAGAGACAGGGGGGATCCTACGAGCAGTACTTC. As protein: CASSERQGGSYEQYF.

This clonotype was observed a handful of times. The rearrangement joins TRBV11-2 to TRBJ2-7; TRBD1 agrees at 10 bases. This CDR3 spans 17 amino acids. Germline CDR1 reads SGHAT; CDR2 reads FQNNGV. Trimming took 5 bases from V and 3 from J; bases not matched to a gene: 13. CDR3: CASSPLRGTGDIYEQYF. CDR3 bases: TGTGCCAGCAGCCCCCTTCGCGGGACAGGGGACATCTACGAGCAGTACTTC.

This clonotype has ten or more counts. The rearrangement links TRBV12-3 or TRBV12-4 to TRBJ1-5; no firm D call. The CDR3 loop spans 17 amino acids. Trimming removed 2 bases at V and 1 base at J, with 15 bases between. CDR3 nucleotides: TGTGCCAGCAGTTTACCGCCTGGCGAGGCAAGCAATCAGCCCCAGCATTTT. Encoded protein: CASSLPPGEASNQPQHF.

V is TRBV3-1 and J is TRBJ2-7; 10 bases are a match to TRBD1. This CDR3 comprises 15 residues. With 3 bases clipped from V and 2 bases from J, the junction kept 4 bases outside the gene matches. The germline CDR1 and CDR2 sequences are LGHDT and YNNKEL (reference sequence). CDR3 in amino acids: CASSQSTGGTYEQYF. The CDR3 bases are TGTGCCAGCAGCCAGTCGACAGGGGGCACCTACGAGCAGTACTTC.

This clonotype has more than one count but fewer than ten. The chain employs TRBV5-1 and TRBJ1-5; tentative D call: TRBD1 (5 bases). V was shortened by 3 bases and J by 5 bases, with 24 bases between the two germline ends. This CDR3 contains 18 residues. Per the germline V gene, CDR1 is SGHRS and CDR2 is YFSETQ. This chain's CDR3 is CASSSRQPSDRWDQPQHF. In DNA form, the CDR3 reads TGCGCCAGCAGCTCCCGACAGCCCTCGGACCGGTGGGATCAGCCCCAGCATTTT.

This clonotype was found many times. The chain couples TRBV12-3 or TRBV12-4 to TRBJ1-5, with TRBD1 matching 7 bases. V was clipped by 5 bases and J by 3 bases; unmatched bases: 7. The CDR3 contains 15 residues. CDR3 coding DNA: TGTGCCAGCAGTCCGGAGGGACAGTTCAATCAGCCCCAGCATTTT. It is translated as CASSPEGQFNQPQHF.

The J gene is TRBJ1-5, the V gene TRBV6-2 or TRBV6-3; no clear D gene. The V gene's germline CDR1 is MNHEY and CDR2 SVGEGT. This CDR3 spans 15 amino acids. V gave up 0 bases and J gave up 6 bases, with 12 bases separating them. The CDR3 DNA reads TGTGCCAGCAGTTACTCGTTGAACCTTGGTCAGCCCCAGCATTTT. Protein: CASSYSLNLGQPQHF.

This chain joins TRBV10-3 and TRBJ1-6, with D maybe TRBD1 (5 bases). The CDR3 is 16 amino acids. Germline-derived CDR1 and CDR2 are ENHRY and SYGVKD. Trimming removed 3 bases at V and 1 base at J, with 10 bases between. The CDR3 region has the DNA TGTGCCATCAGTGATGACGGGGGGTCCTATAATTCACCCCTCCACTTT. It is translated as CAISDDGGSYNSPLHF.

There are a few counts of this clonotype. The V and J genes are TRBV7-2 and TRBJ2-7; 10 nucleotides match TRBD2. Trimming removed 3 bases from V and 4 bases from J; junction bases left unmatched: 6. The CDR3 has 15 residues. Per germline, CDR1 SGHTA and CDR2 FQGNSA. The CDR3 loop reads CASSFLAGEGYEQYF. Here the CDR3 DNA reads TGTGCCAGCAGCTTCCTAGCGGGAGAGGGTTACGAGCAGTACTTC.

The chain has TRBV12-3 or TRBV12-4 and TRBJ1-1, with a tentative D call TRBD1 (5 bases). The CDR3 sequence is 15 residues long. V gave up 3 bases and J gave up 1 base, with 12 bases separating them. CDR3 DNA sequence: TGTGCCAGCAGTTTCCGCTGGGGGGGGAACACTGAAGCTTTCTTT. It is translated as CASSFRWGGNTEAFF.

This clonotype was observed at least ten times. V and J are TRBV12-3 or TRBV12-4 and TRBJ1-5; tentative D call: TRBD1 (6 bases). V was trimmed by 1 base and J by 4 bases, leaving 11 bases between them. The CDR3 length is 15 residues. The CDR3 is CASSLEAGANQPQHF. The CDR3 DNA reads TGTGCCAGCAGTTTAGAGGCAGGGGCTAATCAGCCCCAGCATTTT.

This clonotype has only a few counts. V and J are TRBV7-8 and TRBJ1-2, with TRBD1 matching 10 bases. This CDR3 is built from 15 residues. CDR1 and CDR2 from the germline V gene are SGHVS and FQNEAQ. With 3 bases clipped from V and 5 bases from J, the junction kept 6 bases outside the gene matches. CDR3 DNA: TGTGCCAGCAGCTTGACAGGGGGCCTGGGTTATGGCTACACCTTC. This sequence encodes CASSLTGGLGYGYTF.

V usage is TRBV30 and J usage is TRBJ1-3; D not resolved. The CDR3 extends over 13 amino acids. Germline CDR1 GTSNPN, CDR2 SVGIG (reference sequence). V lost 2 bases and J 0 bases, leaving 5 bases between the germline ends. The CDR3 protein is CAWSQSSGNTIYF. The CDR3 DNA follows: TGTGCCTGGAGTCAGAGCTCTGGAAACACCATATATTTT.

Many counts were recorded for this clonotype. V is TRBV28 and J is TRBJ2-7; D uncertain. V was trimmed by 8 bases and J by 4 bases, leaving 9 bases between them. The CDR3 contains 11 residues. Germline V gene lookup returns CDR1 MDHEN and CDR2 SYDVKM. In nucleotides, the CDR3 is TGTGCCAGCGGCGATCGGTACGAGCAGTACTTC. This encodes CASGDRYEQYF.

This clonotype was observed at least ten times. This chain connects TRBV7-8 to TRBJ2-7, with unresolved D. CDR1 SGHVS and CDR2 FQNEAQ come from the germline V gene. V lost 0 bases and J lost 4, with 7 bases in between. The CDR3 covers 13 residues. The chain's CDR3 is CASSLAANYEQYF. The CDR3 DNA sequence: TGTGCCAGCAGCTTAGCGGCAAATTACGAGCAGTACTTC.

V is TRBV10-1 and J is TRBJ2-2; 11 nucleotides agree with TRBD2. The J segment lost 6 bases and the V segment lost 10 bases, leaving 7 bases of the junction unmatched. The CDR3 runs to 14 residues. Per the germline V gene, CDR1 is WNHNN and CDR2 is SYGVQD (reference sequence). DNA for the CDR3: TGCGCCACTTCACTAGCGGGAGAGTCCGGGGAGCTGTTTTTT. Amino acids: CATSLAGESGELFF.

This clonotype was counted at least ten times. The chain links TRBV14 to TRBJ2-7, with 7 nucleotides matching TRBD2. V was clipped by 3 bases and J by 3 bases; unmatched bases: 5. CDR1 and CDR2 (germline): SGHDN, FVKESK. This CDR3 is 14 amino acids long. The CDR3 protein is CASSHGGRGYEQYF. The CDR3 DNA sequence: TGTGCCAGCAGCCATGGCGGGAGAGGCTACGAGCAGTACTTC.

This clonotype was counted ten times or more. The V call is TRBV9, the J call TRBJ2-5; D is unclear. V lost 4 bases and J 2 bases, leaving 12 bases between the germline ends. Germline-derived CDR1 and CDR2 are SGDLS and YYNGEE. The CDR3 runs to 14 residues. CDR3 region: CASSREDSQETQYF. The DNA of the CDR3 is TGTGCCAGCAGCAGGGAAGATTCACAAGAGACCCAGTACTTC.

This clonotype has a count of ten or more. This chain joins TRBV7-9 and TRBJ2-5; D possibly matches TRBD1 or TRBD2 (5 bases each). With 7 bases removed from V and 6 bases from J, the gap between germline ends came to 12 bases. This CDR3 spans 12 amino acids. Germline V gene lookup returns CDR1 SEHNR and CDR2 FQNEAQ (reference sequence). CDR3 protein: CASMVQGQTQYF. The CDR3 DNA follows: TGTGCCAGCATGGTCCAGGGACAGACCCAGTACTTC.

This clonotype was seen at least ten times. The rearrangement links TRBV10-3 to TRBJ2-7; 11 nucleotides line up with TRBD1. Trimming at V came to 0 bases and at J to 0 bases, leaving 4 bases not matched to a gene. Germline lookup yields CDR1 ENHRY and CDR2 SYGVKD. The CDR3 has 17 amino acids. The CDR3 protein is CAISESYGTGGSYEQYF. The CDR3, as DNA: TGTGCCATCAGTGAGTCATATGGGACAGGGGGCTCCTACGAGCAGTACTTC.

The chain carries TRBV6-5 and TRBJ1-5, with TRBD1 as a possible D gene (5 bases). The CDR3 runs 15 residues. Between the trimmed V and J ends, which lost 4 bases and 3 bases, there was a span of 13 bases. CDR1 MNHEY and CDR2 SVGAGI come from the germline V gene. CDR3 region: CASSSGSGNNQPQHF. The CDR3 coding sequence is TGTGCCAGCAGTTCAGGGTCAGGGAACAATCAGCCCCAGCATTTT.

This clonotype has only a few counts. The chain is built from TRBV4-2 and TRBJ1-5; D is perhaps TRBD1 (6 bases). The CDR3 extends over 17 amino acids. V shed 3 bases and J shed 7 bases, with 22 bases lying between them. Germline V lookup: CDR1 LGHNA, CDR2 YNFKEQ. CDR3 in amino acids: CASSHWGFGGEVQPQHF. The CDR3 DNA reads TGTGCCAGCAGCCATTGGGGTTTCGGGGGCGAAGTGCAGCCCCAGCATTTT.

This clonotype appeared many times. The gene calls are TRBV6-2 or TRBV6-3 and TRBJ2-1; D gene uncertain. Per germline, CDR1 MNHEY and CDR2 SVGEGT. The length of the CDR3 is 15 residues. V was clipped by 0 bases and J by 2 bases, with 8 bases between them. For the CDR3, the DNA is TGTGCCAGCAGTTACTCTGGCGGAGCCTACAATGAGCAGTTCTTC. Protein: CASSYSGGAYNEQFF.